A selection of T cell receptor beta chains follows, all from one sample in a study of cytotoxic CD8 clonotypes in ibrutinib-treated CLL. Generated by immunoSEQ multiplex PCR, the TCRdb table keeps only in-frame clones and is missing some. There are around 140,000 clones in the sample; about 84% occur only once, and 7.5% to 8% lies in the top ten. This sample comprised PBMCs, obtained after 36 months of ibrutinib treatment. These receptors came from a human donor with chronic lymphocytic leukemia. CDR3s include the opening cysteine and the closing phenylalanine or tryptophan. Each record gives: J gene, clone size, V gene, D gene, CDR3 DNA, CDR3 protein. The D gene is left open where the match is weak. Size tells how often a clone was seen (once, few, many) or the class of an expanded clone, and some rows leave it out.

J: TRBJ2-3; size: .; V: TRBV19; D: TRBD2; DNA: TGTGCCAGTAGTATACTAGCGGGGGGCACAGATACGCAGTATTTT; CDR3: CASSILAGGTDTQYF
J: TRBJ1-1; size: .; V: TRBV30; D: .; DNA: TGTGCCTGGAGTGGGTCCTCGCGGGTTAAAGAAGCTTTCTTT; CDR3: CAWSGSSRVKEAFF
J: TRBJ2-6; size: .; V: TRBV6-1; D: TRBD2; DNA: TGTGCCAGCAGTGAAGGGGGGGGACCTGGGGCCAACGTCCTGACTTTC; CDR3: CASSEGGGPGANVLTF
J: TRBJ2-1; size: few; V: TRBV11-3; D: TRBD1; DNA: TGTGCCAGCAGCAGACAGGGACACGGGGAGCAGTTCTTC; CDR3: CASSRQGHGEQFF
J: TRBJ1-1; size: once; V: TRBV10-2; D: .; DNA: TGCGCCAGTAAGGGACAAGACAGGATGAACACTGAAGCTTTCTTT; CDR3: CASKGQDRMNTEAFF
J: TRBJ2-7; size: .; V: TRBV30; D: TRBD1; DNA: TGTGCCTGGGGGGGCGGGACAGGTTCCTACGAGCAGTACTTC; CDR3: CAWGGGTGSYEQYF
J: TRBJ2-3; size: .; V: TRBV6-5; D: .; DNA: TGTGCCAGCAGTTACTCGTGGGGAGATACGCAGTATTTT; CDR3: CASSYSWGDTQYF
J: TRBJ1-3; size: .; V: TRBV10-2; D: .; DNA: TGCGCCAGCAGCCAGCCCAGCTCTGGAAACACCATATATTTT; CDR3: CASSQPSSGNTIYF
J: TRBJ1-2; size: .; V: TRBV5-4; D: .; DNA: TGTGCCAGCAGCTTGGCTGGGAACTATGGCTACACCTTC; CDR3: CASSLAGNYGYTF
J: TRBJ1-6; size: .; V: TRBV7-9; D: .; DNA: TGTGCCAGCAGCTTAGGGGGGGGGATAAATTCACCCCTCCACTTT; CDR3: CASSLGGGINSPLHF
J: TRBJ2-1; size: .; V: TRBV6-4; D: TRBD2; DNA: TGTGCCAGCAGTGACAGGACCGGGACTAGCAGTCGCCATGAGCAGTTCTTC; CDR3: CASSDRTGTSSRHEQFF
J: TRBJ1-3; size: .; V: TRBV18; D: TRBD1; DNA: TGTGCCAGCTCACAAACGACAGGGCCCCTCTCTGGAAACACCATATATTTT; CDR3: CASSQTTGPLSGNTIYF
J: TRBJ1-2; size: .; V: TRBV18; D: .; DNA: TGTGCCAGTTCCCCCGGGATACCCTATGGCTACACCTTC; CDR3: CASSPGIPYGYTF
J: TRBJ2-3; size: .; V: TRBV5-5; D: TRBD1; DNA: TGTGCCAGCAGCTGGACAGGAGATACGCAGTATTTT; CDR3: CASSWTGDTQYF
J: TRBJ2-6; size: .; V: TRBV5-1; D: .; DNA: TGCGCCAGCAGTTACCGGAGTTTCGCCTCTGGGGCCAACGTCCTGACTTTC; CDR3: CASSYRSFASGANVLTF
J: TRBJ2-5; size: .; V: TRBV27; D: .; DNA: TGTGCCAGCAGTTTATGGTCAACTCGGTGGGGCGGGGAGACCCAGTACTTC; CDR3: CASSLWSTRWGGETQYF
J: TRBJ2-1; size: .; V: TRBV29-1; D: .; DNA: TGCAGCGTTGTGGGGGGGCGGGACATTTCGGATTGGGAGCAGTTCTTC; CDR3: CSVVGGRDISDWEQFF
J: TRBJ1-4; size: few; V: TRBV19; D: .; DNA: TGTGCCAGTAGTACTACAGGGAATGAAAAACTGTTTTTT; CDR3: CASSTTGNEKLFF
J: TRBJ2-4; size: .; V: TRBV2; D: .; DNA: TGTGCCAGCAGTAACGCGGTGAAGGTAGCCAAAAACATTCAGTACTTC; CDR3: CASSNAVKVAKNIQYF
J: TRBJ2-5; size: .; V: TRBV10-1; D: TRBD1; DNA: TGCGCCAGCGTCCTCCGGGACAGGCAAGAGACCCAGTACTTC; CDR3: CASVLRDRQETQYF
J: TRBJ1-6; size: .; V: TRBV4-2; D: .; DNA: TGTGCCAGCAGCCAAGTGGGACACTATAATTCACCCCTCCACTTT; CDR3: CASSQVGHYNSPLHF
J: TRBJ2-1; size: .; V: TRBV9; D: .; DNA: TGTGCCAGCAGCGTAGGAAACAATGAGCAGTTCTTC; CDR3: CASSVGNNEQFF
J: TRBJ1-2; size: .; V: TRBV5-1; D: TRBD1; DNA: TGCGCCAGCAGCGTGGGACAGAGTAACTATGGCTACACCTTC; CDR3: CASSVGQSNYGYTF
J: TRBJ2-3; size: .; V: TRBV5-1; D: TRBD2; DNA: TGCGCCAGCAGCTCAACTAGCGGGAGGCAAGATACGCAGTATTTT; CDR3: CASSSTSGRQDTQYF
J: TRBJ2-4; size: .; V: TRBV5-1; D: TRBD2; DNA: TGCGCCAGCAGCCTCTCCGTGGCAAGCGGGGGCGTCAAAAACATTCAGTACTTC; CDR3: CASSLSVASGGVKNIQYF
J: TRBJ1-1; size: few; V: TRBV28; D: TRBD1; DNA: TGTGCCAGCAGTTTACAACAGGGGGCTGAAGCTTTCTTT; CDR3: CASSLQQGAEAFF
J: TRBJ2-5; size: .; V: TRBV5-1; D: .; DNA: TGCGCCAGCAGCTTGTCAGAGACCCAGTACTTC; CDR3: CASSLSETQYF
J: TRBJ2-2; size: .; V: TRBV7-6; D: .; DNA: TGTGCCAGCAGCAGAGACCCGGGCGTCGGGACCGGGGAGCTGTTTTTT; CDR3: CASSRDPGVGTGELFF
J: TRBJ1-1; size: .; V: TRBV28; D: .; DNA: TGTGCCAGCCACCCTTCGAAGGGAATCCAGACTGAAGCTTTCTTT; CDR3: CASHPSKGIQTEAFF
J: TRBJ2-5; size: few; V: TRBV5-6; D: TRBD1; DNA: TGTGCCAGCAGCCCAGGGGGAGAGACCCAGTACTTC; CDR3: CASSPGGETQYF
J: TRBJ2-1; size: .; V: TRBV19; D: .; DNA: TGTGCCAGTAAAGGTCAGGGGATGAGCTATGAGCAGTTCTTC; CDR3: CASKGQGMSYEQFF
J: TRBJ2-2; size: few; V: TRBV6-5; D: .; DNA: TGTGCCAGCAGTTACGTAGATACCGCGAACACCGGGGAGCTGTTTTTT; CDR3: CASSYVDTANTGELFF
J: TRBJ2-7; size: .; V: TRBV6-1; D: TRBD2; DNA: TGTGCCAGCAGCCGCACTAGCGGGACAATCTACGAGCAGTACTTC; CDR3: CASSRTSGTIYEQYF
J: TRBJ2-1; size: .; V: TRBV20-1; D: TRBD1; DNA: TGCAGTGCAACAGGGGGTTATGAGCAGTTCTTC; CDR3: CSATGGYEQFF
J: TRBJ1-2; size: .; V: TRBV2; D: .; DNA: TGTGCCAGCCTTACAGGGACCCAATATGGCTACACCTTC; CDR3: CASLTGTQYGYTF
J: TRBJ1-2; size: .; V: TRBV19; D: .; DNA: TGTGCCAGTAACTCGGGTAACTATGGCTACACCTTC; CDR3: CASNSGNYGYTF
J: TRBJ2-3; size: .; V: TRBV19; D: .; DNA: TGTGCCAGTAGCATGGGGCGGACTCTAGATACGCAGTATTTT; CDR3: CASSMGRTLDTQYF
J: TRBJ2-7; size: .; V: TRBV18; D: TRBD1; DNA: TGTGCCAGCTCACCAACAGGACAGGTGATCGAGCAGTACTTC; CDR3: CASSPTGQVIEQYF
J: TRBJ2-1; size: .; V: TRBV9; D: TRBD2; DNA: TGTGCCAGCAGCGGGCAAGCGGGGATATCTTACAATGAGCAGTTCTTC; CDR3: CASSGQAGISYNEQFF
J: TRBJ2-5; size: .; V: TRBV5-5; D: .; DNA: TGTGCCAGCAGCCTGCTAAAGGTTGCGTGGGGAGAGACCCAGTACTTC; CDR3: CASSLLKVAWGETQYF
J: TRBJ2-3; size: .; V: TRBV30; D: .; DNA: TGTGCCTGGAGGAAGTCTGTGGGTAGGACAGATACGCAGTATTTT; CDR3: CAWRKSVGRTDTQYF
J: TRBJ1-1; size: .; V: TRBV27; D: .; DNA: TGTGCCAGCAGTTCCCACGAAGGGGCTGAAGCTTTCTTT; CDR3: CASSSHEGAEAFF
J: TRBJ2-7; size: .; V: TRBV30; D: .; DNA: TGTGCCTGGAGTGAGAGTTACGAGCAGTACTTC; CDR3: CAWSESYEQYF
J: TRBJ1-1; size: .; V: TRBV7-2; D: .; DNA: TGTGCCAGCAGCCTGACAGGAGTGAACACTGAAGCTTTCTTT; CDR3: CASSLTGVNTEAFF
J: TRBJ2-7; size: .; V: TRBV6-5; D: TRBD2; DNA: TGTGCCAGCAGTTACGGTAGCGGGGGCTACGAGCAGTACTTC; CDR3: CASSYGSGGYEQYF
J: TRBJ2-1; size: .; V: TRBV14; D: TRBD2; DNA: TGTGCCAGCAGCCTGGTAGCGGGGGTTCCGTACAATGAGCAGTTCTTC; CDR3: CASSLVAGVPYNEQFF
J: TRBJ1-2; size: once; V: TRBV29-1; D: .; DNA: TGCAGCGTTAAGTCCCCCGGCAGGATGACCGGTGGCTACACCTTC; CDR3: CSVKSPGRMTGGYTF
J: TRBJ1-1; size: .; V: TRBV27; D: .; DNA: TGTGCCAGCAGTTTACAGGGGCTGAACACTGAAGCTTTCTTT; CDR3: CASSLQGLNTEAFF
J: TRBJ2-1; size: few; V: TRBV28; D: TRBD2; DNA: TGTGCCAGCAGTCCCAGCGGGGTATTGTCCTACAATGAGCAGTTCTTC; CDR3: CASSPSGVLSYNEQFF
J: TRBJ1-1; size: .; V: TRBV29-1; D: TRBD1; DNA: TGCAGCGTTGAAGCAGGGGGCGGAGGGGCTTTCTTT; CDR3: CSVEAGGGGAFF
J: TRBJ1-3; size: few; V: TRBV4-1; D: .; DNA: TGCGCCAGCAGCCAAGGGCAGGTCGATGGAAACACCATATATTTT; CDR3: CASSQGQVDGNTIYF
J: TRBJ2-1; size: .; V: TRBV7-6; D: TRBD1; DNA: TGTGCCAGCAGCCCTGGGACAGAAAGTCCCTACAATGAGCAGTTCTTC; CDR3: CASSPGTESPYNEQFF
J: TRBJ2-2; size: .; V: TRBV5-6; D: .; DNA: TGTGCCAGCAGCTTACAAAACACCGGGGAGCTGTTTTTT; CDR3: CASSLQNTGELFF
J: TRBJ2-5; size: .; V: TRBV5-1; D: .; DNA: TGCGCCAGCAGCTTGTTTGTGGGCCAAGAGACCCAGTACTTC; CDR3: CASSLFVGQETQYF
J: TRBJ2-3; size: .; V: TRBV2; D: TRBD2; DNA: TGTGCCAGCAGTGATGGCCTAGCGGTTTTT; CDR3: CASSDGLAVF
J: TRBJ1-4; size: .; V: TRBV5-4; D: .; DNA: TGTGCCAGCAGCTTGTACGGCGATGGGACTGGTGAAAAACTGTTTTTT; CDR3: CASSLYGDGTGEKLFF
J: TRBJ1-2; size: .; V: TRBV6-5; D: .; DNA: TGTGCCAGCAGTTACTCGAACCCTTATGGCTACACCTTC; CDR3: CASSYSNPYGYTF
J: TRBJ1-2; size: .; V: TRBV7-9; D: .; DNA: TGTGCCAGCAGCTTCGGGGGGTATGGCTACACCTTC; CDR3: CASSFGGYGYTF
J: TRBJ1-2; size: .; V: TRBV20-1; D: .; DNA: TGCAGTACACTGGGGACCTATGGCTACACCTTC; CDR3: CSTLGTYGYTF
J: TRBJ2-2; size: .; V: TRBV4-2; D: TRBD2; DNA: TGTGCCAGCAGCCAAGAAGCGGGGGCGCACACCGGGGAGCTGTTTTTT; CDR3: CASSQEAGAHTGELFF